The 22 T cell receptor beta chains given below trace back to one sample, sequenced in a study of patients and donors after allogeneic stem cell transplantation. One entry per CDR3 protein results from TCRdb running MiXCR on the RT-PCR reads. There are under 170,000 distinct CDR3 sequences in the sample; roughly two fifths occur only once, and about 50% lies in the top ten. The sequenced sample was blood, either unsorted or a sorted T cell fraction (not recorded which). These receptor sequences come from a human donor who was either an allogeneic HSCT recipient or a stem cell or donor lymphocyte infusion donor (not recorded which). It is not recorded whose cells these are; they may come from a transplant donor.

This clonotype was observed a single time. The gene calls are TRBV24-1 and TRBJ2-3, with TRBD2 as a possible D gene (6 bases). The CDR3 is 17 residues long. Germline CDR1 KGHDR, CDR2 SFDVKD. Trimming took off 1 base at V and 3 bases at J, with 16 bases between the two ends. Written as DNA, the CDR3 is TGTGCCACCAGTGATTTAACCGGGACTGGGGGGACAGATACGCAGTATTTT. Encoded protein: CATSDLTGTGGTDTQYF.

CDR3 bases: TGTGCCAGCAGCTTACAGTCGGCTAGCGGGGGCACAGATACGCAGTATTTT. As protein: CASSLQSASGGTDTQYF. The rearrangement links TRBV7-8 to TRBJ2-3; TRBD2 matches at 9 bases. The CDR3 extends over 17 amino acids. CDR1 is SGHVS and CDR2 is FQNEAQ in the germline V gene. The V segment lost 2 bases and the J segment 1 base; nucleotides outside the gene matches: 7.

The chain has TRBV5-1 and TRBJ1-1; 8 bases agree with TRBD1. The CDR3 sequence is 15 residues long. V shed 0 bases, J shed 7 bases, and the junction held 8 bases outside the gene matches. Germline lookup yields CDR1 SGHRS and CDR2 YFSETQ. CDR3 region: CASSLERDRLLEAFF. CDR3 in DNA: TGCGCCAGCAGCTTGGAGCGGGACAGGTTACTTGAAGCTTTCTTT.

This sequence joins TRBV7-8 and TRBJ1-1; possibly TRBD1 for D (6 bases). The germline V gene encodes CDR1 SGHVS and CDR2 FQNEAQ. The CDR3 covers 13 residues. V was trimmed by 5 bases and J by 6 bases, leaving 13 bases between them. The DNA of the CDR3 is TGTGCCAGCAGCCCTACAGGGATACCTGAAGCTTTCTTT. Its translation: CASSPTGIPEAFF.

J is TRBJ1-2 and V is TRBV9, with D tentatively TRBD1 (6 bases). The CDR3 has 14 residues. Trimming took off 0 bases at V and 7 bases at J, with 13 bases between the two ends. CDR1 SGDLS and CDR2 YYNGEE come from the germline V gene. The CDR3 is CASSVGTGGGGYTF. The CDR3 coding sequence is TGTGCCAGCAGCGTAGGGACGGGGGGCGGTGGCTACACCTTC.

J is TRBJ2-7 and V is TRBV12-3 or TRBV12-4; 7 nucleotides align to TRBD2. Trimming removed 3 bases from V and 5 bases from J; junction bases left unmatched: 10. The CDR3 has 15 residues. The CDR3 reads CASSFGGWASDEQYV. CDR3 bases: TGTGCCAGCAGTTTCGGGGGGTGGGCTAGCGACGAGCAGTACGTC.

The J gene is TRBJ2-7, the V gene TRBV4-3; D gene uncertain. CDR1 is LGHNA, CDR2 YSLEER, per germline. The CDR3 totals 15 residues. V lost 6 bases and J 3 bases, leaving 18 bases between the germline ends. CDR3 protein: CASSPALGNYYEQYF. The CDR3 coding sequence is TGCGCCAGCAGTCCGGCATTAGGCAACTACTACGAGCAGTACTTC.

This clonotype was counted only a few times. The chain uses TRBV7-9 and TRBJ1-2, with a tentative D call TRBD1 (6 bases). V dropped 2 bases and J dropped 0 bases, with 13 bases sitting between them. Per germline, CDR1 SEHNR and CDR2 FQNEAQ (reference sequence). CDR3 length: 16 residues. The CDR3, as DNA: TGTGCCAGCAGCTTACCAGGGGCCACCGCTAACTATGGCTACACCTTC. Protein product: CASSLPGATANYGYTF.

The J gene is TRBJ1-2, the V gene TRBV7-2, with a possible D match to TRBD1 (6 bases). The CDR3 is made up of 12 amino acids. Trimming removed 5 bases at V and 7 bases at J, with 11 bases between. Per germline, CDR1 SGHTA and CDR2 FQGNSA. The CDR3 DNA follows: TGTGCCAGCAGCGCAAACAGGGCTGGCTACACCTTC. This sequence encodes CASSANRAGYTF.

This clonotype was recorded a few times. The chain joins TRBV14 to TRBJ1-2; D uncertain. V lost 1 base, J lost 8 bases, and 11 bases lay in between. The CDR3 is 13 residues long. CDR1 SGHDN and CDR2 FVKESK come from the germline V gene. This CDR3 reads CASSQAPPGGYTF. CDR3 DNA sequence: TGTGCCAGCAGCCAAGCCCCCCCCGGGGGCTACACCTTC. Based on the CDR3 plus reference TRBV14 and TRBJ1-2, the full variable domain is EAGVTQFPSHSVIEKGQTVTLRCDPISGHDNLYWYRRVMGKEIKFLLHFVKESKQDESGMPNNRFLAERTGGTYSTLKVQPAELEDSGVYFCASSQAPPGGYTFGSGTRLTVV.

The chain is built from TRBV7-2 and TRBJ2-3; 9 positions match TRBD2. This CDR3 has 16 residues. Trimming at V came to 2 bases and at J to 1 base, leaving 4 bases not matched to a gene. Germline CDR1 is SGHTA and CDR2 is FQGNSA. The DNA for the CDR3 is TGTGCCAGCAGCTTATGGGCTAGCGGGGGCACAGATACGCAGTATTTT. Protein sequence: CASSLWASGGTDTQYF.

This clonotype was recorded a few times. The chain uses TRBV2 and TRBJ1-2, with D maybe TRBD1 (5 bases). Germline CDR1 and CDR2: SNHLY and FYNNEI. V was shortened by 8 bases and J by 4 bases, with 11 bases between the two germline ends. CDR3 length: 12 residues. CDR3 amino acids: CASGQGLYGYTF. For the CDR3, the DNA is TGTGCCAGCGGGCAGGGCCTCTATGGCTACACCTTC.

The V call is TRBV6-5, the J call TRBJ1-1; TRBD1 is a possible D gene (5 bases). This CDR3 contains 18 residues. V was clipped by 0 bases and J by 5 bases, with 22 bases between them. CDR1 and CDR2 from the germline V gene are MNHEY and SVGAGI. CDR3 amino acids: CASSYSSGVFGDVTEAFF. The DNA of the CDR3 is TGTGCCAGCAGTTACTCGTCGGGGGTTTTTGGTGATGTAACTGAAGCTTTCTTT.

V usage is TRBV20-1 and J usage is TRBJ2-1; the D is unclear. The CDR3 sequence is 13 residues long. V lost 3 bases and J 0 bases, leaving 6 bases between the germline ends. The germline V gene has CDR1 DFQATT and CDR2 SNEGSKA (reference sequence). CDR3: CSARGFSYNEQFF. The CDR3 DNA sequence: TGCAGTGCTAGGGGTTTCTCCTACAATGAGCAGTTCTTC.

About this clonotype itself: Lacking the conserved final phenylalanine or tryptophan, this CDR3 likely reflects a read error. The chain's CDR3 is CASSSTGGYISEQFL. The CDR3 coding sequence is TGTGCCAGCAGCTCGACAGGGGGCTACATCAGTGAGCAGTTCCTC. The chain links TRBV11-2 to TRBJ2-1; 10 bases are shared with TRBD1. The germline gives CDR1 SGHAT, CDR2 FQNNGV. The CDR3 sequence is 15 residues long. J gave up 9 bases and V 4 bases, and 9 bases lay outside the gene matches.

This clonotype was seen more than once but under ten times. Here the CDR3 reads CASSYGSGGAYEQFF. For the CDR3, the DNA is TGTGCCAGCAGTTACGGTAGCGGGGGGGCATATGAGCAGTTCTTC. The chain employs TRBV6-6 and TRBJ2-1; 11 bases align to TRBD2. Germline loops: CDR1 MNHNY, CDR2 SVGAGI (reference sequence). J gave up 8 bases and V 2 bases, and 5 bases lay outside the gene matches. The length of the CDR3 is 15 residues.

The J gene is TRBJ1-6, the V gene TRBV2; 7 bases line up with TRBD1. The V gene's germline CDR1 is SNHLY and CDR2 FYNNEI. The V gene end was trimmed by 10 bases and the J gene end by 7 bases; junction bases not matched to a gene: 7. The CDR3 contains 13 residues. This CDR3 reads CAILQGLNSPLHF. The CDR3 DNA reads TGTGCCATCCTACAGGGGCTGAATTCACCCCTCCACTTT. Drawing the rest from reference TRBV2 and TRBJ1-6, the complete variable domain is EPEVTQTPSHQVTQMGQEVILRCVPISNHLYFYWYRQILGQKVEFLVSFYNNEISEKSEIFDDQFSVERPDGSNFTLKIRSTKLEDSAMYFCAILQGLNSPLHFGNGTRLTVT.

This clonotype has just a few counts. The chain links TRBV3-1 to TRBJ1-5; D unresolved. The CDR3 totals 15 residues. Germline values: CDR1 LGHDT, CDR2 YNNKEL (reference sequence). Deletions cut 1 base from V and 9 bases from J, with 16 bases between. CDR3 DNA: TGTGCCAGCAGCCAAGGCCTTCACCCGGACGCGCCCCAGCATTTT. This translates into CASSQGLHPDAPQHF.

The table lists this clonotype with a few counts. The chain uses TRBV20-1 and TRBJ1-2; no firm D call. The CDR3 is 11 residues long. Germline V lookup: CDR1 DFQATT, CDR2 SNEGSKA (reference sequence). V was shortened by 5 bases and J by 3 bases, with 7 bases between the two germline ends. This CDR3 reads CSAGRDYGYTF. The CDR3 DNA reads TGCAGTGCTGGGCGGGACTATGGCTACACCTTC.

J is TRBJ2-2 and V is TRBV12-3 or TRBV12-4; D is unresolved. This CDR3 spans 15 amino acids. Between the trimmed V and J ends, which lost 3 bases and 4 bases, there was a span of 12 bases. The CDR3 sequence is CASSFIRSSTGELFF. As DNA, the CDR3 is TGTGCCAGCAGTTTTATACGATCCAGCACCGGGGAGCTGTTTTTT.

V gene TRBV4-1 combines with J gene TRBJ1-1; D possibly corresponds to TRBD1 (5 bases). CDR3 length: 12 residues. V lost 4 bases and J 6 bases, leaving 9 bases between the germline ends. The germline CDR1 and CDR2 sequences are MGHRA and YSYEKL. CDR3 in amino acids: CASSRGEAEAFF. In nucleotides, the CDR3 is TGCGCCAGCAGCCGAGGGGAGGCTGAAGCTTTCTTT.

The chain couples TRBV6-6 to TRBJ2-3; TRBD1 matches at 7 bases. Unmatched junction bases numbered 10, after V lost 5 bases and J lost 5 bases. The CDR3 loop spans 15 amino acids. CDR1 MNHNY and CDR2 SVGAGI come from the germline V gene (reference sequence). The CDR3 region has the DNA TGTGCCAGCAGTAACGCCGACAGGGCTGGAGATACGCAGTATTTT. Its translation: CASSNADRAGDTQYF.